This TCR beta chain appears in the sequencing data of a study of memory CD8 T cells in hepatitis C reinfection. Documented time point: peak reinfection, 3 to 8 weeks after reinfection detection. Sorted cells were sequenced directly ex vivo without any in vitro expansion. Sequenced by immunoSEQ multiplex PCR; TCRdb stores in-frame clones only, minus some. Altogether under 50,000 clones are present, more than 75% being singletons, with the ten largest covering more than 0.95%. The sequence was collected from a man between 18 and 35 years old with hepatitis C virus infection. The sample consisted of naive CD8+ T cells sorted from blood.

In DNA, the CDR3 is TGTGCCAGCAGCTTAGCTACCAGCTCCTACAATGAGCAGTTCTTC. This translates into CASSLATSSYNEQFF. The genes are TRBV7-9 and TRBJ2-1, with unresolved D. V lost 0 bases and J 0 bases, leaving 6 bases between the germline ends. Germline lookup yields CDR1 SEHNR and CDR2 FQNEAQ (reference sequence). CDR3 length: 15 residues.